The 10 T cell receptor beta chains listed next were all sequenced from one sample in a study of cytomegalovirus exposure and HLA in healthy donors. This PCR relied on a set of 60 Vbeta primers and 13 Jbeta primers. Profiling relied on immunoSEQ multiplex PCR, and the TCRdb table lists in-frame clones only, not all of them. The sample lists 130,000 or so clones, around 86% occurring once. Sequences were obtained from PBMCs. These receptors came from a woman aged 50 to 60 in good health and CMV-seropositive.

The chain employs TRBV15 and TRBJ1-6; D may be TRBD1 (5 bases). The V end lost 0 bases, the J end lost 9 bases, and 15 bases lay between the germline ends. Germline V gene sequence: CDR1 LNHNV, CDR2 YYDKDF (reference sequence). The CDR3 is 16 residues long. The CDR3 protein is CATSRDRGIVGSPLHF. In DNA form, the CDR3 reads TGTGCCACCAGCAGAGATCGGGGGATAGTAGGTTCACCCCTCCACTTT.

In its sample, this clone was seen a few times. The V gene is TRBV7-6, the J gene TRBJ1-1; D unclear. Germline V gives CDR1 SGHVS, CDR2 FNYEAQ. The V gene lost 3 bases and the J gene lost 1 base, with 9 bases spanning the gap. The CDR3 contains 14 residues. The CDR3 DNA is TGTGCCAGCAGCTTTCAATCAGGGAACACTGAAGCTTTCTTT. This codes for CASSFQSGNTEAFF.

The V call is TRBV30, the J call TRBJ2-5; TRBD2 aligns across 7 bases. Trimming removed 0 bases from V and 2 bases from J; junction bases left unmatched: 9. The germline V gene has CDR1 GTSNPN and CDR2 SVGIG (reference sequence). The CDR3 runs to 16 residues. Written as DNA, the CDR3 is TGTGCCTGGAGTGTACCGGGGGGAATTGGTCAAGAGACCCAGTACTTC. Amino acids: CAWSVPGGIGQETQYF.

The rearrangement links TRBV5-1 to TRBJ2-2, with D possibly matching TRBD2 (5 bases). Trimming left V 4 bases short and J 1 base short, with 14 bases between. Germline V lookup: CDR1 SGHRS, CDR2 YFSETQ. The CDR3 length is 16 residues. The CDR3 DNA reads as TGCGCCAGCAGCCCCGGGATAGCTGAGAACACCGGGGAGCTGTTTTTT. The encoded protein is CASSPGIAENTGELFF.

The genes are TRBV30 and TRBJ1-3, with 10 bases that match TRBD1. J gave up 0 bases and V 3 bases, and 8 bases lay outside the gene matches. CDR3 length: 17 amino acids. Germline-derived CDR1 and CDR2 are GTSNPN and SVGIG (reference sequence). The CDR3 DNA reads TGTGCCTGGAGGGGAGGGACAGGGGCGCTCTCTGGAAACACCATATATTTT. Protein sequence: CAWRGGTGALSGNTIYF. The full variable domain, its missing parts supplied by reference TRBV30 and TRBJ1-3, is SQTIHQWPATLVQPVGSPLSLECTVEGTSNPNLYWYRQAAGRGLQLLFYSVGIGQISSEVPQNLSASRPQDRQFILSSKKLLLSDSGFYLCAWRGGTGALSGNTIYFGEGSWLTVV.

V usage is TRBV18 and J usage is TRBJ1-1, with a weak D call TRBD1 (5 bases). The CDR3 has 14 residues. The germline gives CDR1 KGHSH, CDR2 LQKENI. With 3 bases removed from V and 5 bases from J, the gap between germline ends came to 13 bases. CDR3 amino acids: CASSPEGRSTEAFF. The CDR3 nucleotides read TGTGCCAGCTCACCGGAGGGGAGAAGTACTGAAGCTTTCTTT.

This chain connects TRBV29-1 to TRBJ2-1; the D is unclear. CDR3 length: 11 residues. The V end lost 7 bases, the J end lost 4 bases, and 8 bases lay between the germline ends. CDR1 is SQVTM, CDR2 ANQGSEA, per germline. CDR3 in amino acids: CSGYTYNEQFF. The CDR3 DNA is TGCAGCGGGTACACGTACAATGAGCAGTTCTTC.

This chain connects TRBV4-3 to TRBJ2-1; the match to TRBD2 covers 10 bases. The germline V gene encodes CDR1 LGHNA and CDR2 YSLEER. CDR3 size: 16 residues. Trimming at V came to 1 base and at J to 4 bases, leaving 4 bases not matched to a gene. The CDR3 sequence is CASSQGTSGAYNEQFF. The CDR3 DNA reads TGCGCCAGCAGCCAAGGCACTAGCGGGGCGTACAATGAGCAGTTCTTC.

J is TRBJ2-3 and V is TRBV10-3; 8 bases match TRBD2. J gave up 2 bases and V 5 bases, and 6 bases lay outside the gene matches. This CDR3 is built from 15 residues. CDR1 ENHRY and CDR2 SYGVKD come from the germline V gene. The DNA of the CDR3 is TGTGCCATCAGTACCGGACTAGCAGACACAGATACGCAGTATTTT. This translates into CAISTGLADTDTQYF.

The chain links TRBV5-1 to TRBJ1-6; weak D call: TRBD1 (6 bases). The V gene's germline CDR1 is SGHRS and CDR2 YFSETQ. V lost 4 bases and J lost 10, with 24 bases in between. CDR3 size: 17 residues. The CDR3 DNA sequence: TGCGCCAGCAGCGCTACACTACAGGGTTCCAATCGATCACCCCTCCACTTT. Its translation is CASSATLQGSNRSPLHF.